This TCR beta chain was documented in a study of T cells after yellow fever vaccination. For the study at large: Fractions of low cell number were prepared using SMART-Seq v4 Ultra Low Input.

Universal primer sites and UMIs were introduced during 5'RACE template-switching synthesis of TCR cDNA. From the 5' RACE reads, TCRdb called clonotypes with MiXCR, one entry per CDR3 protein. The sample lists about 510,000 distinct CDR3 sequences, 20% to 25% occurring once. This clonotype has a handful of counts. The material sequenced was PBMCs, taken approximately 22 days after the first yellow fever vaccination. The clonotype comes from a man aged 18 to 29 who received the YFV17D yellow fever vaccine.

The CDR3 nucleotides read TGTGCCAGCAGCACTAGCAGGGGATCGGGCTCCTACAATGAGCAGTTCTTC. This gives the protein CASSTSRGSGSYNEQFF. The V call is TRBV7-6, the J call TRBJ2-1, with D tentatively TRBD1 or TRBD2 (6 bases each). Trimming left V 5 bases short and J 0 bases short, with 17 bases between. The CDR3 runs to 17 residues. The V gene's germline CDR1 is SGHVS and CDR2 FNYEAQ.